The sequence of this TCR beta chain was determined in a study of technical replicates of blood from several donors. Some clones are missing from TCRdb's copy, which holds only in-frame ones; the method was immunoSEQ multiplex PCR. Here the sample spans 75,000 to 100,000 clones, less than 95% being singletons. The sequenced sample was T cells isolated from PBMCs. This TCR came from a human donor in good health.

The CDR3 DNA follows: TGTGCCACCAGCAGAGAGACAGGGGCAAGCACAGATACGCAGTATTTT. Translation: CATSRETGASTDTQYF. V usage is TRBV15 and J usage is TRBJ2-3, with 8 bases fitting TRBD1. V gave up 0 bases and J gave up 0 bases; unmatched junction bases: 2. The CDR3 runs to 16 residues. Germline V CDR1 and CDR2: LNHNV, YYDKDF (reference sequence). The full variable domain, its missing parts supplied by reference TRBV15 and TRBJ2-3, is DAMVIQNPRYQVTQFGKPVTLSCSQTLNHNVMYWYQQKSSQAPKLLFHYYDKDFNNEADTPDNFQSRRPNTSFCFLDIRSPGLGDTAMYLCATSRETGASTDTQYFGPGTRLTVL.